The rows below give T cell receptor beta chains drawn from one sample of a study of shared clonotypes between healthy human individuals. Only in-frame clones appear in the TCRdb table, and some are missing; sequencing was by immunoSEQ multiplex PCR. Among approximately 740,000 clones listed, 80% to 95% were seen once. Input material: naive CD8+ T cells sorted from blood. All receptors come from a man aged 25 to 40 in good health. CDR3s include the opening cysteine and the closing phenylalanine or tryptophan. The D gene is left open where the match is weak. The listing skips clone size in some rows; elsewhere it reads once, few, many or a size class.

len	abundance	v_gene	d_gene	j_gene	CDR3nt	CDR3aa
16	-	TRBV11-2	-	TRBJ2-7	TGTGCCAGCAGCTTATCTAAAGCGGACAACTCCTACGAGCAGTACTTC	CASSLSKADNSYEQYF
14	-	TRBV10-1	TRBD1	TRBJ2-7	TGCGCCAGCAGTGACCGGGACAGGGTATCCGAGCAGTACTTC	CASSDRDRVSEQYF
13	-	TRBV27	-	TRBJ2-2	TGTGCCAGCAGACCACTCGGGACCGGGGAGCTGTTTTTT	CASRPLGTGELFF
14	-	TRBV27	-	TRBJ1-2	TGTGCCAGCAGCTACTATCGGGGGGACTATGGCTACACCTTC	CASSYYRGDYGYTF
14	-	TRBV7-9	TRBD1	TRBJ2-1	TGTGCCAGCAGTCCGGGACAGGGGGTGGGTGAGCAGTTCTTC	CASSPGQGVGEQFF
16	-	TRBV28	-	TRBJ1-2	TGTGCCAGCAAAACCCTAACGGCGTACAGGAACTATGGCTACACCTTC	CASKTLTAYRNYGYTF
11	-	TRBV11-2	-	TRBJ2-5	TGTGCCAGCAGCTTAGATGGGACCCAGTACTTC	CASSLDGTQYF
15	-	TRBV5-1	TRBD2	TRBJ2-3	TGCGCCAGCAGCTTGTTGAGCGGGATGGGAGATACGCAGTATTTT	CASSLLSGMGDTQYF
16	-	TRBV2	-	TRBJ2-1	TGTGCCAGCAGTGGCCCTAGAGCGGGTACCCACAATGAGCAGTTCTTC	CASSGPRAGTHNEQFF
15	-	TRBV6-5	TRBD1	TRBJ2-7	TGTGCCAGCAGTCGCGGACAGGGACCAGCCTACGAGCAGTACTTC	CASSRGQGPAYEQYF
14	-	TRBV7-9	-	TRBJ1-4	TGTGCCAGCAGCCACAACGGACAGAATGAAAAACTGTTTTTT	CASSHNGQNEKLFF
14	-	TRBV28	-	TRBJ2-1	TGTGCCAGCAGTTTAAGGTGGGACGGCAATGAGCAGTTCTTC	CASSLRWDGNEQFF
16	-	TRBV28	-	TRBJ1-2	TGTGCCAGCAGTTTTGTCGGGGTACGGGGTTTCTATGGCTACACCTTC	CASSFVGVRGFYGYTF
13	-	TRBV7-9	TRBD2	TRBJ2-1	TGTGCCAGCAGCCCGCTTCGGGAGGACACCCAGTTCTTC	CASSPLREDTQFF
16	-	TRBV2	TRBD1	TRBJ2-3	TGTGCCAGCAGTGAAGGGGGGACAGCTAGCACAGATACGCAGTATTTT	CASSEGGTASTDTQYF
13	-	TRBV5-1	TRBD1	TRBJ2-7	TGCGCCAGCGCCGACAGGGGATTGGACGAGCAGTACTTC	CASADRGLDEQYF
15	-	TRBV7-9	-	TRBJ1-2	TGTGCCAGCAGCACAGTCAGGACAGCAGACTATGGCTACACCTTC	CASSTVRTADYGYTF
13	-	TRBV28	-	TRBJ2-2	TGTGCCAGCAGTTTCCAGCTCACCGGGGAGCTGTTTTTT	CASSFQLTGELFF
17	-	TRBV2	TRBD2	TRBJ2-1	TGTGCCAGCAGTGAAGCGGGCAGACTAGCGGCGTACAATGAGCAGTTCTTC	CASSEAGRLAAYNEQFF
16	-	TRBV7-9	-	TRBJ1-4	TGTGCCAGCAGCCCCCCGGGGGGGCCAACTAATGAAAAACTGTTTTTT	CASSPPGGPTNEKLFF
16	-	TRBV7-2	-	TRBJ1-5	TGTGCCAGCAGCTTAGGGGCAGGGTGGAGCAATCAGCCCCAGCATTTT	CASSLGAGWSNQPQHF
15	-	TRBV25-1	-	TRBJ2-1	TGTGCCAGCAGTGAGATTCGGGAGGACCTTGAGGGGGAGTTCTTC	CASSEIREDLEGEFF
14	-	TRBV2	TRBD2	TRBJ2-7	TGTGCCAGCAGCGCTAGCGGAGCTACCTACGAGCAGTACTTC	CASSASGATYEQYF
16	-	TRBV10-3	-	TRBJ2-7	TGTGCCATCAGTGAGTCGACTGGTTTTGGTTCCTACGAGCAGTACTTC	CAISESTGFGSYEQYF
15	once	TRBV5-4	TRBD1	TRBJ1-3	TGTGCCAGCAGCCTAGACAGGGACTCTGGAAACACCATATATTTT	CASSLDRDSGNTIYF
14	-	TRBV27	TRBD2	TRBJ2-7	TGTGCCAGCAGTTGGGCGGGGGAGGCCTACGAGCAGTACTTC	CASSWAGEAYEQYF
15	few	TRBV25-1	TRBD1	TRBJ1-3	TGTGCCAGCACGGACAGGGGGCTCTCTGGAAACACCATATATTTT	CASTDRGLSGNTIYF
17	-	TRBV19	-	TRBJ2-7	TGTGCCAGTAGTCTGACCCCATGGGGCCGTAACTCCTACGAGCAGTACTTC	CASSLTPWGRNSYEQYF
19	-	TRBV13	-	TRBJ2-2	TGTGCCAGCAGCTTAGGGCCCGGTTTTTCAACACGAAACACCGGGGAGCTGTTTTTT	CASSLGPGFSTRNTGELFF
11	-	TRBV6-6	-	TRBJ2-1	TGTGCCAGCAGTTACTTGGCAAAGCAGTTCTTC	CASSYLAKQFF
13	-	TRBV11-3	TRBD1	TRBJ2-7	TGTGCCAGCAGCACTGGGACAGGCCACGAGCAGTACTTC	CASSTGTGHEQYF
16	-	TRBV15	TRBD2	TRBJ2-7	TGTGCCACCAGCAGAGGGACTAGCGGGAAGTCCTACGAGCAGTACTTC	CATSRGTSGKSYEQYF
12	-	TRBV29-1	-	TRBJ1-2	TGCAGCGTTACGGGACCCGACTATGGCTACACCTTC	CSVTGPDYGYTF
15	-	TRBV29-1	-	TRBJ2-7	TGCAGCGTTGTTGGGTTAGCGGAGGAAACCTACGAGCAGTACTTC	CSVVGLAEETYEQYF
14	-	TRBV5-6	-	TRBJ1-2	TGTGCCAGCAGCTTGCCTGGGGGCCCGGATGGCTACACCTTC	CASSLPGGPDGYTF
16	-	TRBV9	TRBD2	TRBJ2-1	TGTGCCAGCAGCCCTGGACTAGCGGGAGCCTACAATGAGCAGTTCTTC	CASSPGLAGAYNEQFF
12	-	TRBV7-9	-	TRBJ2-3	TGTGCCAGCAGCCCGATAACAGATACGCAGTATTTT	CASSPITDTQYF
13	-	TRBV5-1	TRBD1	TRBJ2-7	TGCGCCAGCAGGGCAGGGGGTAACTACGAGCAGTACTTC	CASRAGGNYEQYF
15	-	TRBV7-9	-	TRBJ2-1	TGTGCCAGCAGCAGCAGTGCCAGCAGCTACAATGAGCAGTTCTTC	CASSSSASSYNEQFF
15	-	TRBV9	TRBD2	TRBJ2-7	TGTGCCAGCAGCGTAGCCGGCGGGGGTTCCTACGAGCAGTACTTC	CASSVAGGGSYEQYF
12	-	TRBV19	-	TRBJ1-3	TGTGCCAGTAGTATACCGGGAAACACCATATATTTT	CASSIPGNTIYF
12	few	TRBV19	-	TRBJ1-5	TGTGCCAGTAAGCCGTCAGGTCAGCCCCAGCATTTT	CASKPSGQPQHF
14	-	TRBV19	-	TRBJ2-7	TGTGCCAGTAGTCCCGGGACAAGACCCTACGAGCAGTACTTC	CASSPGTRPYEQYF
17	-	TRBV11-2	TRBD2	TRBJ2-1	TGTGCCAGCAGCTTAGGGGTAGCGGGAGGACCCTACAATGAGCAGTTCTTC	CASSLGVAGGPYNEQFF
15	-	TRBV6-5	TRBD2	TRBJ2-5	TGTGCCAGCAGCCACGGACTAGCGGGAGCAGAGACCCAGTACTTC	CASSHGLAGAETQYF
13	-	TRBV29-1	-	TRBJ1-2	TGCAGCGTTGAAGATTCCGGTAACCATGGCTACACCTTC	CSVEDSGNHGYTF
12	-	TRBV29-1	-	TRBJ1-1	TGCAGCGTTGGCACTTTGAACACTGAAGCTTTCTTT	CSVGTLNTEAFF
15	once	TRBV6-6	-	TRBJ2-3	TGTGCCAGCAGTTACCCCGAAATGGGTTCAGATACGCAGTATTTT	CASSYPEMGSDTQYF
16	-	TRBV19	TRBD2	TRBJ2-4	TGTGCCAGTAGTCTAAGCGGGAGGGCCGGCAAAAACATTCAGTACTTC	CASSLSGRAGKNIQYF
17	-	TRBV19	TRBD1	TRBJ2-2	TGTGCCAGTAGTACATTACAGGGGGCTAAGTACACCGGGGAGCTGTTTTTT	CASSTLQGAKYTGELFF
16	-	TRBV14	TRBD1	TRBJ2-1	TGTGCCAGCAGCCTCCTACAGGGGTGGGAATCCAATGAGCAGTTCTTC	CASSLLQGWESNEQFF
17	-	TRBV7-9	TRBD2	TRBJ2-5	TGTGCCAGCAGCTTGCCGGGACTAGCGGGAGGGAGGCAGACCCAGTACTTC	CASSLPGLAGGRQTQYF
15	-	TRBV11-3	-	TRBJ2-5	TGTGCCAGCAGCTTAGAACCTGGGGGGCCTGAGACCCAGTACTTC	CASSLEPGGPETQYF
15	-	TRBV6-1	-	TRBJ2-3	TGTGCCAGCAGTCTCCCCCGGGGTCGGCCAGATACGCAGTATTTT	CASSLPRGRPDTQYF
14	-	TRBV7-2	-	TRBJ1-2	TGTGCCAGCGGGATCCTAGGACAGAACTATGGCTGCACCTTC	CASGILGQNYGCTF
12	-	TRBV19	-	TRBJ2-2	TGTGCCAGTATCGCCCCCCAAGGGGAGCTGTTTTTT	CASIAPQGELFF
19	-	TRBV28	-	TRBJ1-5	TGTGCCAGCAGCCGTACGTCCGGTGACAGGCGGCAGGGAGATCAGCCCCAGCATTTT	CASSRTSGDRRQGDQPQHF
14	-	TRBV7-6	-	TRBJ2-7	TGTGCCAGCAGCTTATCCCTATCTGGTCACGAGCAGTACTTC	CASSLSLSGHEQYF
13	-	TRBV23-1	-	TRBJ2-5	TGCGCCAGCAGTCAATCGATCCCGGGGACCCAGTACTTC	CASSQSIPGTQYF